The T cell receptor beta chain described here comes from a study of T cell repertoires in cytomegalovirus infection. Study context: Well-studied HLA-B-restricted epitopes and recently identified HLA-C-restricted epitopes of CMV were both used in the study. Evidence of both CMV infection and a matching HLA type came from public TCR beta signatures.

This clonotype came up many times. Its target is unknown. Study results and limitations: Carriers of CMV and the relevant HLA type were discriminated by public TCR beta frequency.

Each CDR3 protein is one row after TCRdb ran MiXCR on the reads. Of a few hundred thousand distinct CDR3 sequences in the sample, about 20% are singletons; the top ten hold roughly a fifth. Trimming at V came to 4 bases and at J to 0 bases, leaving 9 bases not matched to a gene. Germline V gives CDR1 SGHAT, CDR2 FQNNGV. The CDR3 sequence is 17 residues long. The V call is TRBV11-2, the J call TRBJ2-1; 7 bases map to TRBD2. The specimen was cultured PBMCs, collected from culture after CMV antigen stimulation. This receptor was identified in a human donor in good health (CMV status not recorded). Some clones in this sample may be carry-over from other donors' samples. The CDR3 spells CASSSPILAPSYNEQFF. CDR3 DNA sequence: TGTGCCAGCAGCTCCCCTATACTAGCGCCCTCCTACAATGAGCAGTTCTTC.